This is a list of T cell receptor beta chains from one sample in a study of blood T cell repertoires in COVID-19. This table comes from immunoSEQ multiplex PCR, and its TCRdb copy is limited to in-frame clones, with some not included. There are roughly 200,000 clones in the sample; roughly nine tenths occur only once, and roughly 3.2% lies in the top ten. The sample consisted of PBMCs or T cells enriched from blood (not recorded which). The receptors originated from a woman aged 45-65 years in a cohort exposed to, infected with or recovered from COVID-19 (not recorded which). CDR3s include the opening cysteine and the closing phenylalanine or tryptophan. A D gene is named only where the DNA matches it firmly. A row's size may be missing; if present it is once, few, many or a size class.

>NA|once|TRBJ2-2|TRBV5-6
CASSLPKGPYNTGELFF
TGTGCCAGCAGCTTGCCCAAGGGGCCATATAACACCGGGGAGCTGTTTTTT
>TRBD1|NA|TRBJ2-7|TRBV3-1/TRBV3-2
CASSPRDRGDEQYF
TGTGCCAGCAGCCCTCGGGACAGGGGCGACGAGCAGTACTTC
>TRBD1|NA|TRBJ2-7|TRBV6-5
CASFEGTGGSYEQYF
TGTGCCAGTTTTGAGGGGACAGGGGGCTCCTACGAGCAGTACTTC
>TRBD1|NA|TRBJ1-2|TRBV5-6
CASSKYRGEGYTF
TGTGCCAGCAGCAAGTACAGGGGAGAAGGCTACACCTTC
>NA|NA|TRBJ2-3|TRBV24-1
CATSDRVSTDTQYF
TGTGCCACCAGTGACAGGGTTAGCACAGATACGCAGTATTTT
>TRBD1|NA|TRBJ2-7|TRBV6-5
CASSYSDRASYEQYF
TGTGCCAGCAGTTACTCGGACAGGGCTTCCTACGAGCAGTACTTC
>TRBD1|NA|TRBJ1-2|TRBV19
CASLEGQGIGGYTF
TGTGCCAGTCTAGAGGGACAGGGGATTGGTGGCTACACCTTC
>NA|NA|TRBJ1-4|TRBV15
CATSRDGGLAGKLFF
TGTGCCACCAGCAGAGATGGAGGATTAGCTGGGAAACTGTTTTTT
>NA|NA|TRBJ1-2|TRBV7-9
CASSPTGSYGYTF
TGTGCCAGCAGCCCTACCGGGAGCTATGGCTACACCTTC
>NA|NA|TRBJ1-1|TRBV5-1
CASSPGGLVNTEAFF
TGCGCCAGCAGCCCCGGGGGACTAGTCAACACTGAAGCTTTCTTT
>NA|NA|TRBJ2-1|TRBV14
CASRVSGSGSYNEQFF
TGTGCCAGCAGGGTTAGCGGAAGTGGCTCCTACAATGAGCAGTTCTTC
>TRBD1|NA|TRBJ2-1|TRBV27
CASRTGVSYNEQFF
TGTGCCAGCAGGACAGGGGTCTCCTACAATGAGCAGTTCTTC
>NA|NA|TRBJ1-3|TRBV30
CAWSLVHTIYF
TGTGCCTGGAGTCTAGTTCACACCATATATTTT
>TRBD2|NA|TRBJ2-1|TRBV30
CAWSVRASGGNEQFF
TGTGCCTGGAGTGTACGGGCTAGCGGGGGGAATGAGCAGTTCTTC
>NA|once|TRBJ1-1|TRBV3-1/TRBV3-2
CASSQDVNSVKGKNTEAFF
TGTGCCAGCAGCCAAGACGTCAATTCGGTTAAGGGGAAGAACACTGAAGCTTTCTTT
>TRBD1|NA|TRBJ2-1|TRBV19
CASSALPGTGTYNEQFF
TGTGCCAGTAGTGCGCTACCCGGGACAGGAACCTACAATGAGCAGTTCTTC
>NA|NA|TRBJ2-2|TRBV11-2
CASSLAPPGGRNTGELFF
TGTGCCAGCAGCTTAGCCCCCCCGGGGGGCAGGAACACCGGGGAGCTGTTTTTT
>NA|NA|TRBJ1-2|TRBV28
CASSVTIRQGYGYTF
TGTGCCAGCAGTGTAACTATTCGTCAGGGGTATGGCTACACCTTC
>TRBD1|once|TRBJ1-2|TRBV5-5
CASSLVYWGQGSYGYTF
TGTGCCAGCAGCTTGGTGTATTGGGGACAGGGGTCCTATGGCTACACCTTC
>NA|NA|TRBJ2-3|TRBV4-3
CASSQDSADTQYF
TGCGCCAGCAGCCAAGACAGCGCAGATACGCAGTATTTT
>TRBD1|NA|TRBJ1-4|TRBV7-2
CASSSQGGNEKLFF
TGTGCCAGCAGCTCTCAGGGGGGTAATGAAAAACTGTTTTTT
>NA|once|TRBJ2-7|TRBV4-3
CASSQVALSYEQYF
TGCGCCAGCAGCCAAGTAGCTCTCTCCTACGAGCAGTACTTC
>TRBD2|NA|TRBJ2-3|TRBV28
CASSFSGGLRDTQYF
TGTGCCAGCAGTTTTAGCGGGGGGCTACGAGATACGCAGTATTTT
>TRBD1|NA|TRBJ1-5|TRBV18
CASSRGNSNQPQHF
TGTGCCAGCTCCAGGGGGAATAGCAATCAGCCCCAGCATTTT
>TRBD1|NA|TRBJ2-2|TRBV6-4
CASKVDRAGGELFF
TGTGCCAGCAAGGTGGACAGGGCCGGCGGGGAGCTGTTTTTT
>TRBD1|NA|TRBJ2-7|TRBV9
CASSPLGQGTYEQYF
TGTGCCAGCAGCCCCCTGGGACAGGGAACCTACGAGCAGTACTTC
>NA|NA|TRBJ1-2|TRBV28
CASSSPHRVSMSGYTF
TGTGCCAGCAGTTCCCCCCACAGGGTGTCTATGTCTGGCTACACCTTC
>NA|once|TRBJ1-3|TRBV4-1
CASSQDEGYSGNTIYF
TGCGCCAGCAGCCAAGATGAGGGCTACTCTGGAAACACCATATATTTT
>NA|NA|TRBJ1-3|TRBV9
CASSVDGRVGGNTIYF
TGTGCCAGCAGCGTAGATGGGAGGGTAGGGGGAAACACCATATATTTT
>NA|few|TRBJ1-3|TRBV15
CATSSRRGSGNTIYF
TGTGCCACCAGCAGCCGGCGGGGTAGCGGAAACACCATATATTTT
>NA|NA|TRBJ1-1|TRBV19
CASSFTRGVRTEAFF
TGTGCCAGTAGTTTTACTCGAGGTGTTCGTACTGAAGCTTTCTTT
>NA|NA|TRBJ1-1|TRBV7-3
CASSSSTNTEAFF
TGTGCCAGCAGCTCATCGACTAACACTGAAGCTTTCTTT
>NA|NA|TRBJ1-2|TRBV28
CASSITDAGYTF
TGTGCCAGCAGTATAACAGACGCTGGCTACACCTTC
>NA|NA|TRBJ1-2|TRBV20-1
CSAAGYGYTF
TGCAGTGCGGCTGGCTATGGCTACACCTTC
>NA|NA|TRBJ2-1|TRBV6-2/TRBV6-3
CASIPTVAQAYNEQFF
TGTGCCAGCATCCCCACAGTCGCTCAAGCCTACAATGAGCAGTTCTTC
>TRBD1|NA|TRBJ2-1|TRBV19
CASSMAGGKSFYNEQFF
TGTGCCAGTAGTATGGCAGGGGGCAAATCTTTCTACAATGAGCAGTTCTTC
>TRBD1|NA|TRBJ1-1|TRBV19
CASTRGDRGNTEAFF
TGTGCCAGTACCAGGGGAGACAGGGGGAACACTGAAGCTTTCTTT
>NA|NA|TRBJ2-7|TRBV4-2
CASSQVEQISYEQYF
TGTGCCAGCAGCCAAGTTGAACAGATTAGCTACGAGCAGTACTTC
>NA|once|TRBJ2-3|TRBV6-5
CASSPRTDTQYF
TGTGCCAGCAGTCCCCGTACAGATACGCAGTATTTT
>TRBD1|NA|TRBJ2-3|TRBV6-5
CASSSGDRTDTQYF
TGTGCCAGCAGTTCCGGGGACAGGACAGATACGCAGTATTTT
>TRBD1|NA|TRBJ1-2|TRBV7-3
CASSLDREHGYTF
TGTGCCAGCAGCCTCGACAGGGAACATGGCTACACCTTC
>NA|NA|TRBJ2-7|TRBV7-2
CASSSSYYEQYF
TGTGCCAGCAGCTCCTCCTACTACGAGCAGTACTTC
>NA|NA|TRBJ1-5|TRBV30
CAWSPPGGNQPQHF
TGTGCCTGGAGTCCCCCAGGGGGCAATCAGCCCCAGCATTTT
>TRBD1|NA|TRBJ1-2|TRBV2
CASSETGVYGYTF
TGTGCCAGCAGTGAAACAGGGGTCTATGGCTACACCTTC
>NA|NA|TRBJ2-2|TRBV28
CASSSQGITGELFF
TGTGCCAGCAGTTCGCAGGGGATTACCGGGGAGCTGTTTTTT
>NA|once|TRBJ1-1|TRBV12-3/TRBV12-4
CASSLEPGDEAFF
TGTGCCAGCAGTTTAGAACCGGGGGACGAAGCTTTCTTT
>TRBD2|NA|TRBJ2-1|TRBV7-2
CASSSEIAGANNEQFF
TGTGCCAGCAGCTCAGAGATAGCGGGGGCGAACAATGAGCAGTTCTTC
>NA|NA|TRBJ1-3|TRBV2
CASKRAAFSGNTIYF
TGTGCCAGCAAGAGGGCTGCCTTCTCTGGAAACACCATATATTTT
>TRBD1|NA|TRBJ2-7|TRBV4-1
CASSHPGQGKYEQYF
TGCGCCAGCAGCCACCCGGGACAGGGTAAATACGAGCAGTACTTC
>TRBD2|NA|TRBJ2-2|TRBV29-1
CSVVFSGGANTGELFF
TGCAGCGTTGTCTTTTCGGGGGGGGCGAACACCGGGGAGCTGTTTTTT
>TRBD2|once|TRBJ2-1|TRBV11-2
CASSPTMGGGANEQFF
TGTGCCAGCAGCCCTACGATGGGCGGGGGGGCGAATGAGCAGTTCTTC
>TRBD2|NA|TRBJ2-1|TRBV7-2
CASGRGAGGLSSYNEQFF
TGTGCCAGCGGCCGGGGGGCGGGGGGCCTCAGCTCCTACAATGAGCAGTTCTTC
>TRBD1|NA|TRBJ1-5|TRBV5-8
CASSLWGDRGANQPQHF
TGTGCCAGCAGCTTGTGGGGGGACAGGGGAGCCAATCAGCCCCAGCATTTT
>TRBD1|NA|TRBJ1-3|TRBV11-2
CASSLDLTGGMNTIYF
TGTGCCAGCAGCTTAGATTTGACAGGGGGCATGAACACCATATATTTT